This T cell receptor (beta chain) is from a study of T cells in Graves' hyperthyroidism and ophthalmopathy. The TCR beta CDR3 regions underwent amplification using RNA transcripts as the source. The TCR CDR3 first-round RT-PCR relied on the HTBI primer set. TCRdb re-called the multiplex PCR reads with MiXCR, one entry per CDR3 protein. The data show about 640,000 distinct CDR3 sequences, 20% seen once. The CDR3 is made up of 13 amino acids. The germline V gene has CDR1 MNHEY and CDR2 SVGEGT. V was cut by 9 bases and J by 1 base, with 12 bases left in between. Clinical symptoms, serum thyroxine and TRAb, thyroid ultrasound and orbital computed tomography together formed the diagnostic basis.

The sequenced sample was blood. V is TRBV6-2 or TRBV6-3 and J is TRBJ1-1; D remains unclear. The receptor was isolated from a man aged 25-45 years with Graves' ophthalmopathy. The CDR3 nucleotides read TGTGCCAGTAGACTCACCCGGAACACTGAAGCTTTCTTT. It codes for CASRLTRNTEAFF.